Below are 17 T cell receptor beta chains sequenced from a single sample in a study of blood T cells in healthy people across ages. For the second PCR, which ran for roughly 7 to 11 cycles, a sample-barcoded 5' primer and a J-beta primer mix were used. TCRdb independently ran MiXCR on the 5' RACE reads; one entry per CDR3 protein. This table holds about 1.5 million distinct CDR3 sequences, approximately 42% found once. The material sequenced was blood. The receptors were gathered from a woman aged 18 to 35 in good health.

This clonotype was recorded only once. The rearrangement joins TRBV30 to TRBJ2-5; 13 bases line up with TRBD2. Germline lookup yields CDR1 GTSNPN and CDR2 SVGIG (reference sequence). V lost 3 bases, J lost 5 bases, and 3 bases stayed unmatched. The CDR3 consists of 14 residues. CDR3 sequence reads: CAWRETSGRETQYF. In nucleotides, the CDR3 is TGTGCCTGGAGAGAGACTAGCGGGAGGGAGACCCAGTACTTC.

This rearrangement joins TRBV15 to TRBJ2-1, with D possibly being TRBD1 (6 bases). This CDR3 comprises 13 residues. Trimming removed 3 bases from V and 11 bases from J, with 14 bases in between. CDR1 and CDR2 from the germline V gene are LNHNV and YYDKDF (reference sequence). The CDR3 protein is CATSSDRTGQQFF. The CDR3 DNA reads as TGTGCCACCAGCAGCGACAGGACCGGACAGCAGTTCTTC.

This rearrangement joins TRBV5-1 to TRBJ2-5, with TRBD2 as a possible D gene (6 bases). The length of the CDR3 is 13 residues. The V gene's germline CDR1 is SGHRS and CDR2 YFSETQ. Trimming shortened V by 5 bases and J by 11 bases, and 19 bases separated the two germline ends. The CDR3 nucleotides are TGCGCCAGCAGAGATGGCGGGGCCCATGAGCAGTACTTC. It encodes CASRDGGAHEQYF.

This clonotype was counted only a few times. The V call is TRBV2, the J call TRBJ2-3; the D is unclear. Trimming pared 5 bases from V and 5 bases from J, leaving 23 bases between. The CDR3 runs 17 residues. Germline V lookup: CDR1 SNHLY, CDR2 FYNNEI. CDR3 loop: CASSSLGRGENRDTQYF. Here the CDR3 DNA reads TGTGCCAGCAGTTCACTCGGCCGTGGGGAAAATCGAGATACGCAGTATTTT.

This rearrangement joins TRBV12-3 or TRBV12-4 to TRBJ2-5; D might be TRBD1 or TRBD2, each matching 7 bases. This CDR3 has 15 amino acids. V lost 7 bases, J lost 11 bases, and 26 bases lay in between. The CDR3 DNA follows: TGTGCCAGCACCTTTCAGGGGGGGTTAATTTATGAGCAGTACTTC. As protein: CASTFQGGLIYEQYF.

The chain joins TRBV28 to TRBJ1-1, with D possibly TRBD1 on 6 matching bases. Germline V gene sequence: CDR1 MDHEN, CDR2 SYDVKM. This CDR3 is 18 amino acids long. The V gene lost 5 bases and the J gene lost 0 bases, with 22 bases spanning the gap. The CDR3 nucleotides are TGTGCCAGCAGTCCGTTTTACAGGGAGGAGAGAATGAACACTGAAGCTTTCTTT. It translates to CASSPFYREERMNTEAFF.

In this sample, this clonotype turned up a few times. The J gene is TRBJ2-5, the V gene TRBV20-1; 11 nucleotides agree with TRBD2. The CDR3 runs to 15 residues. The junction had 7 bases not matched to a gene; V was cut back by 5 bases and J by 2 bases. In germline, CDR1 is DFQATT, CDR2 SNEGSKA (reference sequence). The CDR3 sequence: CSAGGTSGVQETQYF. The CDR3 DNA sequence: TGCAGTGCTGGGGGGACTAGCGGAGTACAAGAGACCCAGTACTTC.

CDR3: CSARLPGGFRSYEQYF. The CDR3, as DNA: TGCAGTGCTAGATTGCCAGGGGGTTTTCGATCCTACGAGCAGTACTTC. The V and J genes are TRBV20-1 and TRBJ2-7, with 7 bases that match TRBD1. The CDR3 extends over 16 amino acids. J lost 1 base, V lost 2 bases, and 11 bases had no gene match. CDR1 and CDR2 (germline): DFQATT, SNEGSKA (reference sequence).

In its sample, this clonotype was seen a few times. The chain recombines TRBV4-3 with TRBJ2-7; 13 bases line up with TRBD2. Per germline, CDR1 LGHNA and CDR2 YSLEER. Trimming removed 1 base from V and 3 bases from J; junction bases left unmatched: 9. This CDR3 is 18 amino acids long. In nucleotides, the CDR3 is TGCGCCAGCAGCCAAGCCCCACTAGCGGGAGGGATCATCTACGAGCAGTACTTC. Encoded protein: CASSQAPLAGGIIYEQYF.

The chain carries TRBV20-1 and TRBJ2-1, with D possibly matching TRBD2 (5 bases). CDR1 and CDR2 (germline): DFQATT, SNEGSKA (reference sequence). This CDR3 has 15 residues. With 0 bases removed from V and 6 bases from J, the gap between germline ends came to 15 bases. In nucleotides, the CDR3 is TGCAGTGCTAGAGAATATGGGAGATTGGGCAATGAGCAGTTCTTC. It yields the protein CSAREYGRLGNEQFF.

The chain carries TRBV20-1 and TRBJ1-2; D not resolved. CDR3 length: 13 amino acids. Trimming took off 3 bases at V and 3 bases at J, with 11 bases between the two ends. Germline CDR1 reads DFQATT; CDR2 reads SNEGSKA (reference sequence). In DNA form, the CDR3 reads TGCAGTGCTAGGGCCGGGAGAGACTATGGCTACACCTTC. Protein sequence: CSARAGRDYGYTF.

Comments on this clonotype: The junction does not match germline at one end; this may be a read error. This chain links TRBV28 with TRBJ2-6; D may correspond to TRBD1 or TRBD2 (5 bases each). The CDR3 is made up of 24 amino acids. Germline V gene lookup returns CDR1 MDHEN and CDR2 SYDVKM. The chain's CDR3 is CAGSWGPRKSPPLVLSSGANVLTF. The CDR3 nucleotides are TGTGCCGGCAGTTGGGGACCCAGGAAATCGCCACCTCTTGTACTTAGCTCTGGGGCCAACGTCCTGACTTTC.

The V and J genes are TRBV25-1 and TRBJ2-5; D is undetermined. Germline V gene data show CDR1 as MGHDK and CDR2 as SYGVNS. V was trimmed by 6 bases and J by 2 bases, leaving 10 bases between them. CDR3 length: 13 amino acids. Written as DNA, the CDR3 is TGTGCCAGCAGGGGCAGCACACAAGAGACCCAGTACTTC. Encoded protein: CASRGSTQETQYF.

The rearrangement uses TRBV6-1 and TRBJ1-5; tentatively, D is TRBD1 (5 bases). Trimming left V 3 bases short and J 0 bases short, with 9 bases between. The CDR3 length is 15 residues. Germline V CDR1 and CDR2: MNHNS, SASEGT. The CDR3 is CASSDRQISNQPQHF. CDR3 DNA: TGTGCCAGCAGTGATCGACAGATTAGCAATCAGCCCCAGCATTTT.

V gene TRBV20-1 combines with J gene TRBJ2-3; TRBD2 agrees at 7 bases. J gave up 9 bases and V 1 base, and 16 bases lay outside the gene matches. The CDR3 length is 16 residues. CDR1 is DFQATT and CDR2 is SNEGSKA in the germline V gene (reference sequence). CDR3 in DNA: TGCAGTGCTAGAGCCCTGGGCGGGGGTCGACGCGGGACGCAGTATTTT. It specifies CSARALGGGRRGTQYF.

This clonotype was detected a few times. The chain carries TRBV11-3 and TRBJ2-1; the D is unclear. This CDR3 has 14 residues. Between the trimmed V and J ends, which lost 1 base and 4 bases, there was a span of 8 bases. Germline loops: CDR1 SGHNT, CDR2 YENEEA. The CDR3 loop reads CASSLGTPYNEQFF. CDR3 bases: TGTGCCAGCAGCTTAGGGACCCCGTACAATGAGCAGTTCTTC.

This clonotype has a handful of counts. In nucleotides, the CDR3 is TGTGCCAGCAGTTACGAGGGTAAGAACACTGAAGCTTTCTTT. It codes for CASSYEGKNTEAFF. J is TRBJ1-1 and V is TRBV6-6; D remains unclear. Trimming stripped 2 bases from V and 1 base from J, with 8 bases between. Germline V gene data show CDR1 as MNHNY and CDR2 as SVGAGI (reference sequence). The CDR3 sequence is 14 residues long.